A selection of T cell receptor beta chains follows, all from one sample in a study of cytomegalovirus exposure and HLA in healthy donors. Method: immunoSEQ multiplex PCR; TCRdb's copy keeps in-frame clones and lacks some. Of approximately 300,000 clones in the sample, roughly 90% were seen once. What was sequenced was PBMCs. These receptors all come from a young woman in good health and CMV-seropositive. Each CDR3 is given with its conserved first and last residue. A D gene is named only where the DNA matches it firmly. Size tells how often a clone was seen (once, few, many) or the class of an expanded clone, and some rows leave it out.

TRBV15,TRBJ1-1,.,.,TGTGCCACCAGCAGAGATTGGGGCAGGGAGGCGAACACTGAAGCTTTCTTT,CATSRDWGREANTEAFF
TRBV6-1,TRBJ1-6,TRBD1,.,TGTGCCAGCAGTGAACGCGGCAGGGGGAATTCACCCCTCCACTTT,CASSERGRGNSPLHF
TRBV7-9,TRBJ2-7,.,.,TGTGCCAGCAGCTTAGGGGTCACCGAGCAGTACTTC,CASSLGVTEQYF
TRBV7-2,TRBJ1-5,.,.,TGTGCCAGCAGCTCCGGGACCGGGGGCAATCAGCCCCAGCATTTT,CASSSGTGGNQPQHF
TRBV5-1,TRBJ2-5,.,.,TGCGCCAGCAGCGAAACGATGGGGACCCAGTACTTC,CASSETMGTQYF
TRBV7-6,TRBJ1-2,TRBD1,.,TGTGCCAGCAGCTTAGCCCCTAAAACGAGGAAGGACAGGAGGGGCTATGGCTACACCTTC,CASSLAPKTRKDRRGYGYTF
TRBV29-1,TRBJ2-7,TRBD2,once,TGCAGCGTTTACAGGGCCGTGGGGACTAGGAGTTACGAGCAGTACTTC,CSVYRAVGTRSYEQYF
TRBV30,TRBJ1-2,.,.,TGTGCCTGGAGTCCTCGTACGCGGGGAGACTTTAACTATGGCTACACCTTC,CAWSPRTRGDFNYGYTF
TRBV6-7,TRBJ2-1,TRBD2,.,TGTGCCAGCAGTTACTCGACGGCAGGGGGAGGACTAGCGCCGAGGATACATACATACAATGAGCAGTTCTTC,CASSYSTAGGGLAPRIHTYNEQFF
TRBV2,TRBJ2-1,TRBD2,.,TGTGCCAGCAGTGAATTGCCTAGCGGACTCTACAATGAGCAGTTCTTC,CASSELPSGLYNEQFF
TRBV30,TRBJ2-7,.,.,TGTGCCTGGAAGGGGGGGACCTACGAGCAGTACTTC,CAWKGGTYEQYF
TRBV4-2,TRBJ2-3,TRBD2,.,TGTGCCAGCAGCCAAGATGGGGGGACCCTGGGGGGGTCGCAGTATTTT,CASSQDGGTLGGSQYF
TRBV5-4,TRBJ2-5,TRBD2,.,TGTGCCAGCAGGGGAGCGGGGGGAACTGGGGAGACCCAGTACTTC,CASRGAGGTGETQYF
TRBV6-5,TRBJ1-1,TRBD1,.,TGTGCCAGCAGTTACTCGCAGGGGGCAATGTACACTGAAGCTTTCTTT,CASSYSQGAMYTEAFF
TRBV6-5,TRBJ1-2,.,.,TGTGCCAGCAGTTGGGACTTTAACTATGGCTACACCTTC,CASSWDFNYGYTF
TRBV4-3,TRBJ1-6,.,.,TGCGCCAGCAGCCAAGTCTACAATAATTCACCCCTCCACTTT,CASSQVYNNSPLHF
TRBV7-9,TRBJ2-1,.,.,TGTGCCAGCAGCTTAGCAGGGGGAAATGAGCAGTTCTTC,CASSLAGGNEQFF
TRBV9,TRBJ1-1,.,once,TGTGCCAGCAGCGGCCCCCCTCCCCGTGGCACTGAAGCTTTCTTT,CASSGPPPRGTEAFF
TRBV7-9,TRBJ1-1,.,once,TGTGCCAGCAGCTTAGCGGGACAGAACACTGAAGCTTTCTTT,CASSLAGQNTEAFF
TRBV11-3,TRBJ2-3,.,.,TGTGCCAGCAGCTTAGCAGATACGCAGTATTTT,CASSLADTQYF
TRBV19,TRBJ2-5,TRBD2,.,TGTGCCAGTAGTATCAATAGCGGGGGGCCGATCCAAGAGACCCAGTACTTC,CASSINSGGPIQETQYF
TRBV29-1,TRBJ1-2,TRBD1,once,TGCAGCGTGCCCTTTGGGGACAGACTTTATGGCTACACCTTC,CSVPFGDRLYGYTF
TRBV9,TRBJ2-2,.,.,TGTGCCAGCAGCGTAGGGGGCCAGAACACCGGGGAGCTGTTTTTT,CASSVGGQNTGELFF
TRBV19,TRBJ1-2,TRBD1,.,TGTGCCAGTAGTATATCACCAGGGGGATATGGCTACACCTTC,CASSISPGGYGYTF
TRBV20-1,TRBJ2-7,TRBD1,.,TGCAGTGCTAGGGACAGGGAGTACTTC,CSARDREYF
TRBV7-6,TRBJ2-3,.,once,TGTGCCAGCAGCTTAGTTGGGGCAGATACGCAGTATTTT,CASSLVGADTQYF
TRBV29-1,TRBJ1-3,.,.,TGCAGCGTTTCTGGGACGGTCTCTGGAAACACCATATATTTT,CSVSGTVSGNTIYF
TRBV7-9,TRBJ2-3,TRBD2,.,TGTGCCAGCAGCTTAACTAGCGGGAGTACAGATACGCAGTATTTT,CASSLTSGSTDTQYF
TRBV13,TRBJ2-5,TRBD2,.,TGTGCCAGCAGCCCCGGGGCCTCGACTAGCGGTCAAGAGACCCAGTACTTC,CASSPGASTSGQETQYF
TRBV9,TRBJ2-1,TRBD2,.,TGTGCCAGCAGCGTTCATGGCGGGACTAGCGTGTCCAATGAGCAGTTCTTC,CASSVHGGTSVSNEQFF
TRBV4-1,TRBJ2-7,.,.,TGCGCCAGCAGCCAAGAATACGCGCGGGGGCATTCCTTCTACGAGCAGTACTTC,CASSQEYARGHSFYEQYF
TRBV6-5,TRBJ1-5,.,.,TGTGCCAGCAGCCCCGGACAGCATAGCAATCAGCCCCAGCATTTT,CASSPGQHSNQPQHF
TRBV7-9,TRBJ2-1,TRBD2,.,TGTGCCAGCAGCTTAAGACTAGCAGGCTATGAGCAGTTCTTC,CASSLRLAGYEQFF
TRBV29-1,TRBJ1-2,.,medium-sized,TGCAGCGTTGAGCAGGGCCTCTATGGCTACACCTTC,CSVEQGLYGYTF
TRBV30,TRBJ1-1,.,.,TGTGCCGCTATTAACACTGAAGCTTTCTTT,CAAINTEAFF
TRBV5-6,TRBJ2-7,TRBD1,.,TGTGCCAGCAGCTTGGAGTGGTCCCCGGACAGGTACGAGCAGTACTTC,CASSLEWSPDRYEQYF
TRBV28,TRBJ2-2,.,.,TGTGCCAGCAGTTCCAGGAGCGGAGCTACCGGGGAGCTGTTTTTT,CASSSRSGATGELFF
TRBV30,TRBJ1-5,.,.,TGTGCCTGGAGTGTAAGGAGAGGGGCCGCGGGCAATCAGCCCCAGCATTTT,CAWSVRRGAAGNQPQHF
TRBV5-4,TRBJ2-5,TRBD2,.,TGTGCCAGCAGCTTGGGGGCGGGGACTAGCGAGAAACAAGAGACCCAGTACTTC,CASSLGAGTSEKQETQYF
TRBV11-3,TRBJ1-2,TRBD1,.,TGTGCCAGCAGCCGACAGGGCGATGGCTACACCTTC,CASSRQGDGYTF
TRBV30,TRBJ1-2,TRBD1,.,TGTGCCTGGAGTCCCGACAGGGGATTTTATGGCTACACCTTC,CAWSPDRGFYGYTF
TRBV4-2,TRBJ2-2,TRBD1,.,TGTGCCAGCAGCCAAGACTGGACAGGGCCCACCGGGGAGCTGTTTTTT,CASSQDWTGPTGELFF
TRBV5-4,TRBJ1-1,.,once,TGTGCCAGCAGCTTCAACACTGAAGCTTTCTTT,CASSFNTEAFF
TRBV30,TRBJ2-1,TRBD1,.,TGTGCCTGGAACGGTCCGGGACAGGGACACAATGAGCAGTTCTTC,CAWNGPGQGHNEQFF
TRBV5-1,TRBJ2-7,.,.,TGCGCCAGCAGGTTACATAGTGACAGCCCCTACGAGCAGTACTTC,CASRLHSDSPYEQYF
TRBV6-5,TRBJ1-3,.,.,TGTGCCAGCAGTCGCGGAGGGAGGGCTGGAAACACCATATATTTT,CASSRGGRAGNTIYF
TRBV28,TRBJ2-7,.,.,TGTGCCAGCACCCGCCGTGGGAGGAGCTCCTACGAGCAGTACTTC,CASTRRGRSSYEQYF
TRBV29-1,TRBJ1-2,.,once,TGCAGCGTTGAAACCGAGGACTATGGCTACACCTTC,CSVETEDYGYTF